The 26 T cell receptor beta chains below all came from one sample that was sequenced in a study of identifying expanded T cells in peripheral blood. TCRdb keeps only in-frame clones here, not all; method: immunoSEQ multiplex PCR. The sample lists 80,000 to 95,000 clones; about 87% were seen once. Input material: blood. The receptors derive from a person aged 18 to 69 in good health.

This chain uses TRBV12-2 with TRBJ2-2; TRBD2 is taken as the D call from the table, unchecked against the DNA. TRBV12-2 is deemed a pseudogene. The CDR3 has 19 amino acids. CDR3 amino acids: CASRFLWGLAEQNTGELFF. CDR3 in DNA: TGTGCAAGTCGCTTCCTTTGGGGACTAGCGGAACAGAACACCGGGGAGCTGTTTTTT.

This chain uses TRBV5-1 with TRBJ1-1; D remains ambiguous. The CDR3 runs 14 residues. The germline V and J ends were trimmed by 5 bases and 1 base, with 12 bases remaining between them. In germline, CDR1 is SGHRS, CDR2 YFSETQ. Here the CDR3 reads CASSPDRGNTEAFF. CDR3 sequence (DNA): TGCGCCAGCAGTCCGGACCGCGGGAACACTGAAGCTTTCTTT.

The sample holds one count of this clone. The chain couples TRBV9 to TRBJ2-5; tentative D call: TRBD2 (5 bases). The CDR3 length is 15 residues. The V and J ends lost 1 base and 4 bases respectively, with 14 bases between them. CDR1 SGDLS and CDR2 YYNGEE come from the germline V gene. CDR3 amino acids: CASSVLSGWGETQYF. The CDR3 coding sequence is TGTGCCAGCAGCGTACTCAGCGGCTGGGGAGAGACCCAGTACTTC.

The chain couples TRBV2 to TRBJ2-1, with TRBD2 matching 8 bases. The junction had 6 bases not matched to a gene; V was cut back by 2 bases and J by 0 bases. The CDR3 spans 17 residues. Germline V gives CDR1 SNHLY, CDR2 FYNNEI. CDR3 loop: CASSETGGTSSYNEQFF. The CDR3 DNA is TGTGCCAGCAGTGAAACGGGAGGGACCAGCTCCTACAATGAGCAGTTCTTC.

The V and J genes are TRBV29-1 and TRBJ1-1; 10 bases map to TRBD1. Germline V CDR1 and CDR2: SQVTM, ANQGSEA. Unmatched junction bases numbered 9, after V lost 8 bases and J lost 3 bases. This CDR3 spans 14 amino acids. CDR3 bases: TGCAGCCCCGAGGGGACAGGGGAGGACACTGAAGCTTTCTTT. It codes for CSPEGTGEDTEAFF. The full variable domain, in which reference TRBV29-1 and TRBJ1-1 provide the parts outside the CDR3, is SAVISQKPSRDICQRGTSLTIQCQVDSQVTMMFWYRQQPGQSLTLIATANQGSEATYESGFVIDKFPISRPNLTFSTLTVSNMSPEDSSIYLCSPEGTGEDTEAFFGQGTRLTVV.

The chain joins TRBV2 to TRBJ1-5; D might be TRBD1 (5 bases). Trimming took 8 bases from V and 3 from J, leaving 23 bases between them. Germline CDR1 and CDR2: SNHLY and FYNNEI. The CDR3 is made up of 17 amino acids. The CDR3 reads CASGPPGRDVYNQPQHF. DNA for the CDR3: TGTGCCAGCGGACCGCCGGGTAGGGACGTATACAATCAGCCCCAGCATTTT.

The V call is TRBV19, the J call TRBJ2-1, with TRBD2 matching 10 bases. CDR3 size: 17 residues. The germline V gene encodes CDR1 LNHDA and CDR2 SQIVND (reference sequence). V shed 0 bases, J shed 0 bases, and the junction held 2 bases outside the gene matches. In nucleotides, the CDR3 is TGTGCCAGTAGTATAGAGGCTAGCGGGGGCTCCTACAATGAGCAGTTCTTC. Translated, it gives CASSIEASGGSYNEQFF.

V usage is TRBV6-1 and J usage is TRBJ1-2; weak D call: TRBD1 (5 bases). The CDR3 sequence is 14 residues long. Looked up from germline, CDR1 is MNHNS and CDR2 is SASEGT. Between the trimmed V and J ends, which lost 1 base and 3 bases, there was a span of 9 bases. The CDR3, as DNA: TGTGCCAGCAGTGAAGGGGGGGACGACTATGGCTACACCTTC. It translates to CASSEGGDDYGYTF.

V gene TRBV9 combines with J gene TRBJ2-3; D perhaps matches TRBD2 (5 bases). V was cut by 3 bases and J by 4 bases, with 15 bases left in between. CDR1 and CDR2 from the germline V gene are SGDLS and YYNGEE. This CDR3 contains 15 residues. CDR3 residues: CASSAGVPGADTQYF. For the CDR3, the DNA is TGTGCCAGCAGCGCCGGGGTCCCTGGGGCAGATACGCAGTATTTT.

This chain links TRBV29-1 with TRBJ2-1; D is possibly TRBD1 (7 bases). This CDR3 is 12 amino acids long. Between the trimmed V and J ends, which lost 7 bases and 8 bases, there was a span of 15 bases. Germline CDR1 and CDR2: SQVTM and ANQGSEA. CDR3 DNA: TGCAGCGGATCGACAGGGACTGATGAGCAGTTCTTC. Its translation: CSGSTGTDEQFF.

This sequence joins TRBV6-1 and TRBJ1-5; no firm D call. V was cut by 2 bases and J by 0 bases, with 11 bases left in between. The germline CDR1 and CDR2 sequences are MNHNS and SASEGT. The CDR3 extends over 16 amino acids. CDR3 sequence: CASSENEGYSNQPQHF. The CDR3 DNA follows: TGTGCCAGCAGTGAAAATGAGGGCTATAGCAATCAGCCCCAGCATTTT.

The chain carries TRBV28 and TRBJ2-7; D is ambiguous. CDR1 and CDR2 from the germline V gene are MDHEN and SYDVKM. Trimming stripped 6 bases from V and 4 bases from J, with 4 bases between. The CDR3 spans 10 residues. Here the CDR3 reads CASSTYEQYF. CDR3 bases: TGTGCCAGCAGCACATACGAGCAGTACTTC.

This clone came up a few times. The chain carries TRBV6-5 and TRBJ1-5; no clear D. The germline gives CDR1 MNHEY, CDR2 SVGAGI. Trimming took off 7 bases at V and 2 bases at J, with 9 bases between the two ends. This CDR3 region has 13 residues. In DNA, the CDR3 is TGTGCCAGCACGGGAGTTGGCAATCAGCCCCAGCATTTT. This codes for CASTGVGNQPQHF.

V gene TRBV6-4 combines with J gene TRBJ2-1; 13 bases align to TRBD2. CDR3 size: 16 residues. The V segment lost 4 bases and the J segment 4 bases; nucleotides outside the gene matches: 4. CDR1 is MRHNA, CDR2 SNTAGT, per germline. The CDR3, as DNA: TGTGCCAGCAGTGCGACTAGCGGGGGGCCTTACAATGAGCAGTTCTTC. Encoded protein: CASSATSGGPYNEQFF.

This chain links TRBV19 with TRBJ2-2; no definite D call. The CDR3 is made up of 13 amino acids. From germline, CDR1 is LNHDA and CDR2 SQIVND (reference sequence). V was clipped by 7 bases and J by 5 bases, with 11 bases between them. CDR3 coding DNA: TGTGCCAGTACCCCGGCCCTGACCGGGGAGCTGTTTTTT. This codes for CASTPALTGELFF.

This rearrangement joins TRBV2 to TRBJ1-1, with D possibly TRBD1 on 5 matching bases. Between the trimmed V and J ends, which lost 4 bases and 3 bases, there was a span of 9 bases. The CDR3 sequence is 13 residues long. Germline V gene lookup returns CDR1 SNHLY and CDR2 FYNNEI. The CDR3 nucleotides are TGTGCCAGCAGTGGGCAGGGCTACACTGAAGCTTTCTTT. Its protein product is CASSGQGYTEAFF.

The chain carries TRBV28 and TRBJ2-7; the D is unclear. CDR3 size: 10 residues. Germline assignment: CDR1 MDHEN and CDR2 SYDVKM. Between the trimmed V and J ends, which lost 8 bases and 6 bases, there was a span of 8 bases. CDR3 amino acids: CASQSTEQYF. In DNA, the CDR3 is TGTGCCAGCCAGAGCACCGAGCAGTACTTC.

CDR3 loop: CASSPLGDAEAFF. The CDR3 DNA sequence: TGTGCCAGCTCACCACTGGGGGACGCTGAAGCTTTCTTT. V is TRBV18 and J is TRBJ1-1, with D possibly TRBD1 on 5 matching bases. In germline, CDR1 is KGHSH, CDR2 LQKENI. The V end was cut by 1 base, the J end by 6 bases, with 9 bases between. This CDR3 comprises 13 residues.

The chain is built from TRBV7-2 and TRBJ1-6, with 11 bases identical to TRBD1. Per the germline V gene, CDR1 is SGHTA and CDR2 is FQGNSA. The CDR3 spans 17 residues. After removal of 4 bases from V and 6 bases from J, the junction contained 8 bases not matched to a gene. The CDR3 here is CASSSMRTGGLNSPLHF. The DNA for the CDR3 is TGTGCCAGCAGCTCCATGCGGACAGGGGGCCTTAATTCACCCCTCCACTTT.

This clone was seen a few times. The genes are TRBV19 and TRBJ2-3, with 10 bases fitting TRBD2. Germline V lookup: CDR1 LNHDA, CDR2 SQIVND (reference sequence). The CDR3 spans 13 residues. Unmatched junction bases numbered 5, after V lost 4 bases and J lost 10 bases. In nucleotides, the CDR3 is TGTGCCAGTAGTAAGCGGGGGGGCCCTTCGCAGTATTTT. Protein: CASSKRGGPSQYF.

This sequence joins TRBV19 and TRBJ2-1, with 7 bases lining up with TRBD2. Germline V lookup: CDR1 LNHDA, CDR2 SQIVND (reference sequence). The CDR3 loop spans 13 amino acids. J was trimmed by 8 bases and V by 3 bases; bases with no gene match: 4. For the CDR3, the DNA is TGTGCCAGTAGTATCGGGAGGAGATATGAGCAGTTCTTC. It is translated as CASSIGRRYEQFF.

The J gene is TRBJ2-5, the V gene TRBV18; D may be TRBD1 (5 bases). This CDR3 has 12 amino acids. Germline CDR1 reads KGHSH; CDR2 reads LQKENI. Trimming removed 4 bases from V and 4 bases from J, with 7 bases in between. The CDR3 loop is CASSLDRETQYF. The DNA for the CDR3 is TGTGCCAGCTCACTAGACAGAGAGACCCAGTACTTC. The full variable domain, with the rest looked up from reference TRBV18 and TRBJ2-5, is NAGVMQNPRHLVRRRGQEARLRCSPMKGHSHVYWYRQLPEEGLKFMVYLQKENIIDESGMPKERFSAEFPKEGPSILRIQQVVRGDSAAYFCASSLDRETQYFGPGTRLLVL.

This chain connects TRBV5-4 to TRBJ1-5; TRBD1 might be the D (5 bases). The V gene's germline CDR1 is SGHNT and CDR2 YYREEE (reference sequence). This CDR3 region has 14 residues. Deletions cut 0 bases from V and 6 bases from J, with 10 bases between. The CDR3 bases are TGTGCCAGCAGCTTGGCAGGGATGGGTCAGCCCCAGCATTTT. Translating it yields CASSLAGMGQPQHF.

The gene calls are TRBV2 and TRBJ2-5; 15 bases agree with TRBD2. Germline loops: CDR1 SNHLY, CDR2 FYNNEI. CDR3 size: 15 residues. Trimming took 8 bases from V and 5 from J; bases not matched to a gene: 6. Here the CDR3 reads CASGRTSGRGETQYF. CDR3 in DNA: TGTGCCAGCGGTCGGACTAGCGGGAGGGGGGAGACCCAGTACTTC.

This clone was seen just once. The chain combines TRBV5-1 with TRBJ2-7; TRBD1 agrees at 7 bases. CDR1 SGHRS and CDR2 YFSETQ come from the germline V gene. The CDR3 has 14 residues. The junction had 6 bases not matched to a gene; V was cut back by 3 bases and J by 3 bases. The DNA of the CDR3 is TGCGCCAGCAGCTCCGGGACAGAGATCTACGAGCAGTACTTC. It translates to CASSSGTEIYEQYF.

This sequence joins TRBV6-4 and TRBJ1-1, with D unclear. The CDR3 sequence is 15 residues long. V lost 4 bases and J lost 6, with 18 bases in between. Germline V gene data show CDR1 as MRHNA and CDR2 as SNTAGT. In DNA form, the CDR3 reads TGTGCCAGCAGTGGTCCGGGAGGGTATAGCTCTGAAGCTTTCTTT. Its protein product is CASSGPGGYSSEAFF.